This T cell receptor beta chain was captured by sequencing in a study of blood T cells in healthy people across ages. For the study at large: About one barcoded beta molecule per two T cells was the capture yield of template switching.

General observations from the study: Percentage of naive T cells showed a strong correlation with TCR beta diversity.

Note on this clonotype: No antigen is known for it.

There are 16 residues in the CDR3. CDR1 and CDR2 from the germline V gene are MDHEN and SYDVKM. Trimming took off 3 bases at V and 4 bases at J, with 13 bases between the two ends. A J-beta primer mix and a sample-barcoded 5' primer were used in a second PCR of roughly 6 to 11 cycles. Carrying 12 random nucleotides, a template-switch adaptor labeled each individual cDNA molecule. TCRdb fed the 5' RACE reads into MiXCR, producing one record per CDR3 protein. The sample yields around 800,000 distinct CDR3 sequences, about 47% seen once. V and J are TRBV28 and TRBJ1-6; a possible D gene is TRBD1 (6 bases). The sample comprised blood. The clonotype comes from an older man in good health. CDR3 amino acids: CASSLEGTNYNSPLHF. CDR3 coding DNA: TGTGCCAGCAGTTTGGAAGGGACAAATTATAATTCACCCCTCCACTTT.